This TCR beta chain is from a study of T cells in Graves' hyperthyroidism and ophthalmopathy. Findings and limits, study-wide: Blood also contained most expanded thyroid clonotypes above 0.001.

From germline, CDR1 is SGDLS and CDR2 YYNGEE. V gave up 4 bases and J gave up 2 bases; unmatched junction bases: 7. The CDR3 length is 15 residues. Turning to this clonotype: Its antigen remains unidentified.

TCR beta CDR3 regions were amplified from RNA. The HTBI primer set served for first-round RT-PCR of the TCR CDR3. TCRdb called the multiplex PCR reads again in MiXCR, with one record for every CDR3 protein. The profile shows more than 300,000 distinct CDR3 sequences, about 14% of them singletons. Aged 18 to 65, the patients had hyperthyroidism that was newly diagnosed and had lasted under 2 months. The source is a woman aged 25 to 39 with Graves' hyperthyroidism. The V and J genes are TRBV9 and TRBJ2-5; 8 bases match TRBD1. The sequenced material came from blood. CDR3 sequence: CASSWTGRGQETQYF. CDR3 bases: TGTGCCAGCAGCTGGACAGGGCGCGGTCAAGAGACCCAGTACTTC.